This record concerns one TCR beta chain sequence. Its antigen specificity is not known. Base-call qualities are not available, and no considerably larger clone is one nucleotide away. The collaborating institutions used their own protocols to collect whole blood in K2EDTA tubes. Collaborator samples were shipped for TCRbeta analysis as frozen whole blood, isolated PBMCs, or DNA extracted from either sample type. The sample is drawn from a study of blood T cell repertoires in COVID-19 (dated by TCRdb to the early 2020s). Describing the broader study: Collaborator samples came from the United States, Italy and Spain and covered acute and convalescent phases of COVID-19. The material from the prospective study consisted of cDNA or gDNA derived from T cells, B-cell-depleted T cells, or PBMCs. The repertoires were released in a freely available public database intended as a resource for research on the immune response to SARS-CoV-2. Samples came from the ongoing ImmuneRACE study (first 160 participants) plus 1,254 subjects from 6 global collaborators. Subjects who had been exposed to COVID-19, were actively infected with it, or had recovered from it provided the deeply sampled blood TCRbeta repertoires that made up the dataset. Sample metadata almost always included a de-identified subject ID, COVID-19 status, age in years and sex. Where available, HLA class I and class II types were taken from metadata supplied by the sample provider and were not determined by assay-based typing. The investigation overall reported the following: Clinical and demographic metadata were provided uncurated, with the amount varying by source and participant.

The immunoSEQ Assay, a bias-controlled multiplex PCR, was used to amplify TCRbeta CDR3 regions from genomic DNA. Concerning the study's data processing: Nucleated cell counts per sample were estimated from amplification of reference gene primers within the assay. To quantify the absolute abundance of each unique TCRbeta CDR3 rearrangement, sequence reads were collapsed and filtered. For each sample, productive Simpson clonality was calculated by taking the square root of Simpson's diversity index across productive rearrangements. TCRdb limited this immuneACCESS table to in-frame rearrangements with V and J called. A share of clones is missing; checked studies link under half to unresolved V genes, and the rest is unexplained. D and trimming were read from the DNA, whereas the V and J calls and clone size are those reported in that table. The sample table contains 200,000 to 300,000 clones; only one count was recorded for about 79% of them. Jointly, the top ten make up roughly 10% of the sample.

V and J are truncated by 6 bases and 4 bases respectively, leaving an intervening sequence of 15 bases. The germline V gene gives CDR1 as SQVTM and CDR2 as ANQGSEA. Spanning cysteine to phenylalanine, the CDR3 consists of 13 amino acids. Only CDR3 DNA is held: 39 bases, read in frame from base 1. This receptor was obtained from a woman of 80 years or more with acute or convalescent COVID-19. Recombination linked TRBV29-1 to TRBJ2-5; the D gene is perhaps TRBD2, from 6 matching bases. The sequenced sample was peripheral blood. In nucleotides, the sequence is TGCAGCGTGCGCGGGGCATCAGGAGAGACCCAGTACTTC. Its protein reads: CSVRGASGETQYF.